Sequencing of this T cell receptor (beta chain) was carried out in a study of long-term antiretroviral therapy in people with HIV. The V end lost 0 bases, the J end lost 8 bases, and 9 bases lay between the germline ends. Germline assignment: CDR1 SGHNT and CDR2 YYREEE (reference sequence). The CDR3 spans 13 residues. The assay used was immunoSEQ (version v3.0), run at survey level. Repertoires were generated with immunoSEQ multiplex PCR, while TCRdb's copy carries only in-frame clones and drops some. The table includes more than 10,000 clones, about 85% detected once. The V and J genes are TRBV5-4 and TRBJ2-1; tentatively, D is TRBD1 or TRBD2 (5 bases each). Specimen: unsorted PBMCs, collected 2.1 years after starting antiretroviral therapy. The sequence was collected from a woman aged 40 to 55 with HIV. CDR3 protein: CASSLERGDEQFF. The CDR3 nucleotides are TGTGCCAGCAGCTTGGAGAGGGGAGATGAGCAGTTCTTC.